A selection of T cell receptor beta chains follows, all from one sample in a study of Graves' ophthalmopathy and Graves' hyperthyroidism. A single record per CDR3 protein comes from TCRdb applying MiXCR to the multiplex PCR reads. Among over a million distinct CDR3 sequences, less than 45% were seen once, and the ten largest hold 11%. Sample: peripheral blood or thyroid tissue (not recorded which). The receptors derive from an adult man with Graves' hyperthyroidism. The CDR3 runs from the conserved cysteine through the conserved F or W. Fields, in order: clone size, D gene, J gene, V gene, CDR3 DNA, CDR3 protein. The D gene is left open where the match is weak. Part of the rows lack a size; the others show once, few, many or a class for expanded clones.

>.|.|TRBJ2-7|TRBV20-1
TGCAGTGCTAGGAGGTCGCTGCCCTACGAGCAGTACTTC
CSARRSLPYEQYF
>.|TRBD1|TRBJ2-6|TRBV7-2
TGTGCCAGCAGGTCTGGGACAGGACGCTCTGGGGCCAACGTCCTGACTTTC
CASRSGTGRSGANVLTF
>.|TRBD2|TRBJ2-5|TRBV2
TGTGCCAGCAGTGAATGGCTAGCGGGAGGGTCGGTGGAGGAGACCCAGTACTTC
CASSEWLAGGSVEETQYF
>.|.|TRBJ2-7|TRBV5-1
TGCGCCAGCAGCTTACCGTCCAGACCCTACGAGCAGTACTTC
CASSLPSRPYEQYF
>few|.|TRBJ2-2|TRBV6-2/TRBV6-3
TGTGCCAGCACGGACCCGAACACCGGGGAGCTGTTTTTT
CASTDPNTGELFF
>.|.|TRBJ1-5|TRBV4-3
TGCGCCAGCAGCCCCTTTTACGGGGCTTACGATCAGCCCCAGCATTTT
CASSPFYGAYDQPQHF
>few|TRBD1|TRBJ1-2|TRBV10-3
TGTGCCATCAGTGTGCCGCGGGGACAGGGGATGCATGGCTACACCTTC
CAISVPRGQGMHGYTF
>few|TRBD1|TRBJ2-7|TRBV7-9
TGTGCCAGCAGCAAACAGGGGGCCACCACCGAGCAGTACTTC
CASSKQGATTEQYF
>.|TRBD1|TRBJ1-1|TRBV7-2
TGTGCCAGCAGCCCCTACGGGACAGGGGACACTGAAGCTTTCTTT
CASSPYGTGDTEAFF
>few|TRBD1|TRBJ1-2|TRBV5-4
TGTGCCAGCAGCTTGGCGGACAGGGAGCTTCGAGGCTACACCTTC
CASSLADRELRGYTF
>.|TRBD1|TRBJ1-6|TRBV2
TGTGCCAGCAGGTCTCCGGGACAGGGTTCCGGAGATACCCTCCACTTT
CASRSPGQGSGDTLHF
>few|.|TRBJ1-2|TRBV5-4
TGTGCCAGCAGCTTGGACAGTATAACCGCTGGCTACACCTTC
CASSLDSITAGYTF
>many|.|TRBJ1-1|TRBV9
TGTGCCAGCAGCCCCCCCTCTGGCACTGAAGCTTTCTTT
CASSPPSGTEAFF
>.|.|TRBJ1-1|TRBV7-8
TGTGCCAGCACCGACCTAAGGGGCCGGTACTCCACTGAAGCTTTCTTT
CASTDLRGRYSTEAFF
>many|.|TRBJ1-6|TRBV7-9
TGTGCCAGCAGCACTACTGACAATTCACCCCTCCACTTT
CASSTTDNSPLHF
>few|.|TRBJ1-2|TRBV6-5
TGTGCCAGCAGTTACTCGGCAGGTGGTGGCTACACCTTC
CASSYSAGGGYTF
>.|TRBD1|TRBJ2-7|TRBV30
TGTGCCTGGAGTGTAAGCCAGGGGGTGTCCTACGAGCAGTACTTC
CAWSVSQGVSYEQYF
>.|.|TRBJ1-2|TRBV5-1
TGCGCCAGCAGCTTGGTTGAGTCCCCGCACTATGGCTACACCTTC
CASSLVESPHYGYTF
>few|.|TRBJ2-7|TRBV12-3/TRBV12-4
TGTGCCAGCAGTTCACAAACTCGGGGGCGATCATACGAGCAGTACTTC
CASSSQTRGRSYEQYF
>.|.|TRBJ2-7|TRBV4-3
TGCGCCAGCAGCCAAGATAAACTAGCTGATGCCTACGAGCAGTACTTC
CASSQDKLADAYEQYF
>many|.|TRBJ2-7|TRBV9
TGTGCCAGCAGCCTTGGGGACGGAGCTTACTACGAGCAGTACTTC
CASSLGDGAYYEQYF
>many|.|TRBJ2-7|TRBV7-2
TGTGCCAGCAGCTTCACTAGCTACGAGCAGTACTTC
CASSFTSYEQYF
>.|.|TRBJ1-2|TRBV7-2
TGTGCCAGCAGCTATAGACCGGACCTTAGGGGCTACACCTTC
CASSYRPDLRGYTF
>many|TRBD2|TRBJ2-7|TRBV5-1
TGCGCCAGCAGCTTGTACGGGAGGGATGAGCAGTACTTC
CASSLYGRDEQYF
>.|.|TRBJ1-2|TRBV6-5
TGTGCCAGCAGTTACACCGGGACACGGGCGAACTATGGCTACACCTTC
CASSYTGTRANYGYTF
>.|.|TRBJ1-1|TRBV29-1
TGCAGCGTTTGGGGGGGAGAAGCTTTCTTT
CSVWGGEAFF
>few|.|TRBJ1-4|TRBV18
TGTGCCAGCTCAGAGGGGTCGGGCAGAGAAAAACTGTTTTTT
CASSEGSGREKLFF
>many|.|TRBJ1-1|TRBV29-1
TGCAGCGTTGAAGGTCGGGCTAGCACTGAAGCTTTCTTT
CSVEGRASTEAFF
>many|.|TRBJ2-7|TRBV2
TGTGCCAGCATCATGAGCTCCTACGAGCAGTACTTC
CASIMSSYEQYF
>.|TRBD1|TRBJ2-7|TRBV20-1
TGCAGTGCTAGTTTTACAGGGACAGGACCTACAGGATACGAGCAGTACTTC
CSASFTGTGPTGYEQYF
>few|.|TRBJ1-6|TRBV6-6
TGTGCCAGCAGTTCCAACGGGATTCTGACCCTCCACTTT
CASSSNGILTLHF
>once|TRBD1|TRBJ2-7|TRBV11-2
TGTGCCAGCAGCGTTGTTACAGGGGTATACGAGCAGTACTTC
CASSVVTGVYEQYF
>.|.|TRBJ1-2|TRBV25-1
TGTGCCAGCAGTGAAAGCCCCGGGGCAGCTCCGGGGGGCTACACCTTC
CASSESPGAAPGGYTF
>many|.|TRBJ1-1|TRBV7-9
TGTGCCAGCAGCTCCGGGAGGGCGGGCACTGAAGCTTTCTTT
CASSSGRAGTEAFF
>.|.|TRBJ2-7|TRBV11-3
TGTGCCAGCAGCTTAGGAGGACATCCGCAGTACTTC
CASSLGGHPQYF
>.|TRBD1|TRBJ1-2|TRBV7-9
TGTGCCAGCAGCGAAACCGGGACAGGCGATGGCTACACCTTC
CASSETGTGDGYTF
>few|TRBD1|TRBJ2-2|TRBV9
TGTGCCAGCAGCGCTGGACAGGACCACACCGGGGAGCTGTTTTTT
CASSAGQDHTGELFF
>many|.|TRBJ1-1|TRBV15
TGTGCCACCAGCAAGGGGAGCGCGACTGAAGCTTTCTTT
CATSKGSATEAFF
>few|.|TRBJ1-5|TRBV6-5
TGTGCCAGCAGTTCCCGAGAGACCCAGCATTTT
CASSSRETQHF
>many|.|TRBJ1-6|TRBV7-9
TGTGCCAGCAGCCAAACCCCCGATAGTCTCCACTTT
CASSQTPDSLHF
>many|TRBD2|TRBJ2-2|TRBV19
TGTGCCAGTAGTATTGTAGCGGGGAGAGTAGTCACCGGGGAGCTGTTTTTT
CASSIVAGRVVTGELFF
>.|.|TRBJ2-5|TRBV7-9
TGTGCCAGCAGCTATGAAGGGCCCGGGGAGACCCAGTACTTC
CASSYEGPGETQYF
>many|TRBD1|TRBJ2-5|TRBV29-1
TGCAGCGTCACTGGGAGACTCGGACAGGGTCTCCCAGAGACCCAGTACTTC
CSVTGRLGQGLPETQYF
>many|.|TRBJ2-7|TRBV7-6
TGTGCCAGCAGCTCTGACATATCCTACGAGCAGTACTTC
CASSSDISYEQYF